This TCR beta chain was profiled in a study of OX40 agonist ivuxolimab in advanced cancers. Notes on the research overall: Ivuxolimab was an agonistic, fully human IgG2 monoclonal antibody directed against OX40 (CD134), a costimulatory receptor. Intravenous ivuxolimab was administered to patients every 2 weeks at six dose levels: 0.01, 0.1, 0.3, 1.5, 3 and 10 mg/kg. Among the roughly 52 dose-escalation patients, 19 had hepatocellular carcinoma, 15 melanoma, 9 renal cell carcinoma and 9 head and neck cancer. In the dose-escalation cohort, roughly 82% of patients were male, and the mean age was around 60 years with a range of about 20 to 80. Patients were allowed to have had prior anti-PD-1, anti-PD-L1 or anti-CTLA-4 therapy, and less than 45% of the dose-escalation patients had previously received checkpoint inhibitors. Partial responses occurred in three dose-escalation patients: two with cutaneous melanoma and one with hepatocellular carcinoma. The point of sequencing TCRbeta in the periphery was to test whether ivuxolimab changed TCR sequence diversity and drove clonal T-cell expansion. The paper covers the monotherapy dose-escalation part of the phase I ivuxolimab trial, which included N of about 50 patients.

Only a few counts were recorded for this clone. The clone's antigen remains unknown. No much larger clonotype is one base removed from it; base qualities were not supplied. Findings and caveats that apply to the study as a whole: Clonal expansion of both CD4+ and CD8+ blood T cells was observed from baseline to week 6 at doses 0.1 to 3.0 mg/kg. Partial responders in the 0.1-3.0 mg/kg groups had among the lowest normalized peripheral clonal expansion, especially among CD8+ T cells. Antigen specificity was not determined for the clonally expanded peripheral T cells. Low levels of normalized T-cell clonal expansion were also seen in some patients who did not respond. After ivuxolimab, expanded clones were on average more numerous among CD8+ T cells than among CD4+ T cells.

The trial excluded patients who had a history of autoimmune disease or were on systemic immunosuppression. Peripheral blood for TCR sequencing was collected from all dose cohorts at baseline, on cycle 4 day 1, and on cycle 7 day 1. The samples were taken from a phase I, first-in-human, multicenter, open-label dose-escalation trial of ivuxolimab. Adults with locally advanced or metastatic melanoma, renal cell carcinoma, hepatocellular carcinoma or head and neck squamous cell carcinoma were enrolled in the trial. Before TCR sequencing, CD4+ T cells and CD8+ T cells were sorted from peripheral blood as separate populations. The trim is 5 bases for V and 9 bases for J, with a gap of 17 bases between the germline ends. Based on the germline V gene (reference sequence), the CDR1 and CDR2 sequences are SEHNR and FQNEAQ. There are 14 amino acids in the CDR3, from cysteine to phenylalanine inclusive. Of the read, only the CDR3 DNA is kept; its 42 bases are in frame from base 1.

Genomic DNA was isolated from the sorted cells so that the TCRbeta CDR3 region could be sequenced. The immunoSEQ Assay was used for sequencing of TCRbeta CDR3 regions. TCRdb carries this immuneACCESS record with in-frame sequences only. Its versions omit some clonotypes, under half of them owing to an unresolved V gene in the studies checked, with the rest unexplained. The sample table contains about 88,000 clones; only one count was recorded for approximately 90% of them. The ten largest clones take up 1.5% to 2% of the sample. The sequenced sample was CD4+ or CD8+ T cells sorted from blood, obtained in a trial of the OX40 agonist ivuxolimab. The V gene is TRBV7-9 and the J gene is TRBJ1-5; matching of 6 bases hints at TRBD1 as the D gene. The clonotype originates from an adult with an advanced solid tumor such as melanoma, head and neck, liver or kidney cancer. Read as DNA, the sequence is TGTGCCAGCAGCCCGGAGATGGGGGGCGGGCCCCAGCATTTT. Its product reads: CASSPEMGGGPQHF. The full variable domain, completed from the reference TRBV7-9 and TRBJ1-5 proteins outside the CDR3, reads DTGVSQNPRHKITKRGQNVTFRCDPISEHNRLYWYRQTLGQGPEFLTYFQNEAQLEKSRLLSDRFSAERPKGSFSTLEIQRTEQGDSAMYLCASSPEMGGGPQHFGDGTRLSIL.